A single sample gave rise to the 7 T cell receptor beta chains below, sequenced in a study of vaccination effects on CD4 cells after COVID-19. No antigens are known for them. Here immunoSEQ multiplex PCR was the method, and the copy in TCRdb shows in-frame clones only, minus some. The data contain about 45,000 clones, around 66% of them singletons. Expansion with viral peptide pools was applied to antigen-specific CD4+ T cells by the ViraFEST assay prior to sequencing. An approximately nine-day culture period preceded the isolation of CD4+ T cells. Infection dated between March and December 2020, before the Alpha, Beta and Delta variants reached the United States. This specimen was CD4+ T cells from PBMCs cultured with a peptide pool, taken before COVID-19 vaccination. The receptors derive from a human donor who had a prior SARS-CoV-2 infection.

The chain carries TRBV2 and TRBJ1-2, with TRBD1 identical over 7 bases. V was clipped by 3 bases and J by 6 bases; unmatched bases: 10. In germline, CDR1 is SNHLY, CDR2 FYNNEI. This CDR3 contains 15 residues. CDR3 amino acids: CASSDLSSGGDGYTF. DNA of the CDR3: TGTGCCAGCAGTGACCTTAGTTCAGGGGGGGATGGCTACACCTTC.

The J gene is TRBJ2-1, the V gene TRBV4-3, with 7 nucleotides matching TRBD2. Germline assignment: CDR1 LGHNA and CDR2 YSLEER. The V gene end was trimmed by 3 bases and the J gene end by 1 base; junction bases not matched to a gene: 9. The CDR3 has 17 residues. CDR3 sequence (DNA): TGCGCCAGCAGCCAGGCCCTTCTAGCGGAGTCCTACAATGAGCAGTTCTTC. This gives the protein CASSQALLAESYNEQFF.

Here the CDR3 DNA reads TGTGCCAGCAACCCCAACAGGGGGCACGAGCAGTACTTC. The encoded protein is CASNPNRGHEQYF. The chain recombines TRBV6-5 with TRBJ2-7, with 9 nucleotides matching TRBD1. CDR1 MNHEY and CDR2 SVGAGI come from the germline V gene. The V segment lost 7 bases and the J segment 5 bases; nucleotides outside the gene matches: 6. There are 13 residues in the CDR3.

The chain couples TRBV15 to TRBJ2-3; D is unresolved. Germline CDR1 LNHNV, CDR2 YYDKDF (reference sequence). Trimming stripped 0 bases from V and 11 bases from J, with 12 bases between. CDR3 length equals 13 residues. The CDR3 reads CATSRDPGWEQYF. The CDR3 bases are TGTGCCACCAGCAGAGACCCCGGATGGGAGCAGTATTTT.

This clone was observed a single time. CDR3 protein: CAISGARPTSGGTAQYF. CDR3 nucleotide sequence: TGTGCCATCAGTGGGGCAAGACCGACTAGCGGGGGAACGGCCCAGTACTTC. The chain carries TRBV10-3 and TRBJ2-5, with 12 bases lining up with TRBD2. V trimming: 4 bases; J trimming: 9 bases; junction bases outside the gene matches: 15. Germline loops: CDR1 ENHRY, CDR2 SYGVKD. This CDR3 spans 17 amino acids.

This chain joins TRBV4-1 and TRBJ1-6; D possibly corresponds to TRBD1 (6 bases). Germline V gives CDR1 MGHRA, CDR2 YSYEKL. V lost 0 bases and J 6 bases, leaving 18 bases between the germline ends. There are 18 residues in the CDR3. As DNA, the CDR3 is TGCGCCAGCAGCCAAGATATTTGGGGGCGCTTGCGTAATTCACCCCTCCACTTT. This encodes CASSQDIWGRLRNSPLHF.

The chain links TRBV25-1 to TRBJ1-1; D may be TRBD1 (5 bases). This CDR3 is 13 amino acids long. Germline CDR1 reads MGHDK; CDR2 reads SYGVNS. Trimming removed 2 bases at V and 3 bases at J, with 7 bases between. As DNA, the CDR3 is TGTGCCAGCAGTGAAAGAGGGGACACTGAAGCTTTCTTT. This translates into CASSERGDTEAFF.